A selection of T cell receptor beta chains follows, all from one sample in a study of response to subunit inactivated influenza vaccine. TCRdb analysed the RT-PCR reads with MiXCR anew, one entry per CDR3 protein. The sample lists about 520,000 distinct CDR3 sequences, about 25% occurring once. The input for sequencing was CD4+ T cells sorted from PBMCs, taken about 5 days after vaccination. Receptors were obtained from a man aged 50 or older who received an inactivated influenza vaccine. Both conserved end residues are part of each CDR3. A D gene is named only where the DNA matches it firmly. Where a row states a size, it is once, few, many or the class of an expanded clone; other rows omit it.

V gene: TRBV20-1; D gene: .; J gene: TRBJ2-5; clone size: few; CDR3 DNA: TGCAGTGCTAGAGTGAGCAGGGTTGAGACCCAGTACTTC; CDR3 protein: CSARVSRVETQYF
V gene: TRBV7-2; D gene: TRBD1; J gene: TRBJ2-7; clone size: few; CDR3 DNA: TGTGCCAGCAGCCCACCGGGACAGGGGGCGAACGAGCAGTACTTC; CDR3 protein: CASSPPGQGANEQYF
V gene: TRBV18; D gene: .; J gene: TRBJ2-5; clone size: few; CDR3 DNA: TGTGCCAGCTCACCAGGGCTTCCGAAAGAGACCCAGTACTTC; CDR3 protein: CASSPGLPKETQYF
V gene: TRBV5-1; D gene: TRBD2; J gene: TRBJ2-3; clone size: few; CDR3 DNA: TGCGCCAGCAGCTTTGTAGCGGGGGCCCTAGATACGCAGTATTTT; CDR3 protein: CASSFVAGALDTQYF
V gene: TRBV6-2/TRBV6-3; D gene: .; J gene: TRBJ2-1; clone size: .; CDR3 DNA: TGTGCCAGCAGTTACCTTGGCGCCATCGATATGTCTCCTTTCTTC; CDR3 protein: CASSYLGAIDMSPFF
V gene: TRBV7-9; D gene: .; J gene: TRBJ2-2; clone size: .; CDR3 DNA: TGTGCCAGCAGCCGGAGCGGAGAGGGCGGGGAGCTGTTTTTT; CDR3 protein: CASSRSGEGGELFF
V gene: TRBV9; D gene: .; J gene: TRBJ2-7; clone size: .; CDR3 DNA: TGTGCCAGCAGCGTAGGGGCTGTTAGCTCCTACGAGCAGTACTTC; CDR3 protein: CASSVGAVSSYEQYF
V gene: TRBV5-4; D gene: TRBD2; J gene: TRBJ2-3; clone size: .; CDR3 DNA: TGTGCCAGCAGCTTGGGTGGGACTAGCGGCGTGGATACGCAGTATTTT; CDR3 protein: CASSLGGTSGVDTQYF
V gene: TRBV5-1; D gene: .; J gene: TRBJ1-1; clone size: .; CDR3 DNA: TGCGCCAGCAGCCCCTCCGGGGGGGGTGACACTGAAGCTTTCTTT; CDR3 protein: CASSPSGGGDTEAFF
V gene: TRBV4-2; D gene: TRBD1; J gene: TRBJ1-6; clone size: .; CDR3 DNA: TGTGCCAGCAGCCAAGGGTCAGGGGGCCAAGGGAATTCACCCCTCCACTTT; CDR3 protein: CASSQGSGGQGNSPLHF
V gene: TRBV6-2/TRBV6-3; D gene: .; J gene: TRBJ1-2; clone size: .; CDR3 DNA: TGTGCCAGCAGCCAATACCGGGACACCTATGGCTACACCTTC; CDR3 protein: CASSQYRDTYGYTF
V gene: TRBV20-1; D gene: .; J gene: TRBJ2-5; clone size: .; CDR3 DNA: TGCAGTGCTTCTCCTCCCGAATTTCCGCAAGAGACCCAGTACTTC; CDR3 protein: CSASPPEFPQETQYF
V gene: TRBV12-3/TRBV12-4; D gene: .; J gene: TRBJ2-7; clone size: .; CDR3 DNA: TGTGCCAGCAGTTTTGCAGCAGGGGGGGAGCAGTACTTC; CDR3 protein: CASSFAAGGEQYF
V gene: TRBV28; D gene: .; J gene: TRBJ2-1; clone size: few; CDR3 DNA: TGTGCCAGCAGACTAGCTCCCCCCTACAATGAGCAGTTCTTC; CDR3 protein: CASRLAPPYNEQFF
V gene: TRBV27; D gene: .; J gene: TRBJ2-2; clone size: .; CDR3 DNA: TGTGCCAGCGCCTGGTACACCGGGGAGCTGTTTTTT; CDR3 protein: CASAWYTGELFF
V gene: TRBV7-2; D gene: .; J gene: TRBJ2-5; clone size: .; CDR3 DNA: TGTGCCAGCAGCTTAGATGTTGGGACCCAGTACTTC; CDR3 protein: CASSLDVGTQYF
V gene: TRBV20-1; D gene: TRBD2; J gene: TRBJ2-5; clone size: few; CDR3 DNA: TGCAGTGCCCCAGCGGGGGGGCGCCAAGAGACCCAGTACTTC; CDR3 protein: CSAPAGGRQETQYF
V gene: TRBV6-2/TRBV6-3; D gene: .; J gene: TRBJ2-7; clone size: few; CDR3 DNA: TGTGCCAGCAGTTCTTATGGCTATTCCTACGAGCAGTACTTC; CDR3 protein: CASSSYGYSYEQYF
V gene: TRBV27; D gene: .; J gene: TRBJ2-6; clone size: .; CDR3 DNA: TGTGCCAGCAGGCCGCTTTTCTCTGGGGCCAACGTCCTGACTTTC; CDR3 protein: CASRPLFSGANVLTF
V gene: TRBV7-2; D gene: .; J gene: TRBJ1-5; clone size: .; CDR3 DNA: TGTGCCAGCAGCTTATCACGGGGGAACAATCAGCCCCAGCATTTT; CDR3 protein: CASSLSRGNNQPQHF
V gene: TRBV6-2/TRBV6-3; D gene: TRBD1; J gene: TRBJ2-1; clone size: few; CDR3 DNA: TGTGCCAGCAGTTACCCCAGCGGACAGGGGAACTACAATGAGCAGTTCTTC; CDR3 protein: CASSYPSGQGNYNEQFF
V gene: TRBV4-1; D gene: .; J gene: TRBJ2-3; clone size: .; CDR3 DNA: TGCGCCAGCAGCCCAGATGAGGGTAGGGATACGCAGTATTTT; CDR3 protein: CASSPDEGRDTQYF
V gene: TRBV20-1; D gene: .; J gene: TRBJ2-1; clone size: few; CDR3 DNA: TGCAGTGCTACGTTAGGGGGAGATTTTTACAATGAGCAGTTCTTC; CDR3 protein: CSATLGGDFYNEQFF
V gene: TRBV5-1; D gene: .; J gene: TRBJ1-1; clone size: .; CDR3 DNA: TGCGCCAGCAGCTTGTTTGTCCCAGGGGATACTGAAGCTTTCTTT; CDR3 protein: CASSLFVPGDTEAFF
V gene: TRBV20-1; D gene: TRBD1; J gene: TRBJ1-2; clone size: few; CDR3 DNA: TGCAGTGCTAGATCTTTAGGGGGCAACTATGGCTACACCTTC; CDR3 protein: CSARSLGGNYGYTF
V gene: TRBV12-3/TRBV12-4; D gene: TRBD2; J gene: TRBJ2-7; clone size: few; CDR3 DNA: TGTGCCAGCAGTTTCAGGGCGGGAGGGACCTACGAGCAGTACTTC; CDR3 protein: CASSFRAGGTYEQYF
V gene: TRBV24-1; D gene: .; J gene: TRBJ2-1; clone size: .; CDR3 DNA: TGTGCCACCAGTGACCCCAACCAAGGCTATAACAATGAGCAGTTCTTC; CDR3 protein: CATSDPNQGYNNEQFF
V gene: TRBV20-1; D gene: .; J gene: TRBJ2-3; clone size: few; CDR3 DNA: TGCAGTGCCTCTAGACAGGCCCGTAGTAGCACAGATACGCAGTATTTT; CDR3 protein: CSASRQARSSTDTQYF
V gene: TRBV18; D gene: .; J gene: TRBJ1-1; clone size: .; CDR3 DNA: TGTGCCAGCTCACTGGAGGGCCGGAGCACTGAAGCTTTCTTT; CDR3 protein: CASSLEGRSTEAFF
V gene: TRBV5-1; D gene: TRBD2; J gene: TRBJ2-2; clone size: .; CDR3 DNA: TGCGCCAGCAGCTTGGATGGTAGCGGGGGAAGCGGGGAGCTGTTTTTT; CDR3 protein: CASSLDGSGGSGELFF
V gene: TRBV20-1; D gene: TRBD1; J gene: TRBJ1-5; clone size: many; CDR3 DNA: TGCAGTGCCACAGGGGATGGAAATCAGCCCCAGCATTTT; CDR3 protein: CSATGDGNQPQHF
V gene: TRBV28; D gene: TRBD2; J gene: TRBJ2-7; clone size: .; CDR3 DNA: TGTGCCAGCAGTCGTCGGACTAGCGGGAACTACGAGCAGTACTTC; CDR3 protein: CASSRRTSGNYEQYF
V gene: TRBV7-9; D gene: .; J gene: TRBJ2-1; clone size: once; CDR3 DNA: TGTGCCAGCAGCCCTAGGAGGGGAAATGAGGAGTTCTTC; CDR3 protein: CASSPRRGNEEFF